The 20 T cell receptor beta chains reported below all come from one sample, sequenced in a study of T cell responses to AZD1222 COVID-19 vaccine. Sequencing used immunoSEQ multiplex PCR; TCRdb keeps in-frame clones, though not all of them. This table holds around 150,000 clones, roughly 92% found once. Specimen: peripheral blood, collected on day 0 of AZD1222 vaccination. These receptors were obtained from an adult in good health.

This chain uses TRBV19 with TRBJ2-4; D is tentatively TRBD1 or TRBD2 (6 bases each). Trimming pared 5 bases from V and 0 bases from J, leaving 11 bases between. Germline V lookup: CDR1 LNHDA, CDR2 SQIVND (reference sequence). The CDR3 loop spans 15 amino acids. This chain's CDR3 is CASSWGRGAKNIQYF. The CDR3 nucleotides are TGTGCCAGTAGTTGGGGGCGGGGAGCCAAAAACATTCAGTACTTC. The variable domain in full, with the rest retrieved from reference TRBV19 and TRBJ2-4, is DGGITQSPKYLFRKEGQNVTLSCEQNLNHDAMYWYRQDPGQGLRLIYYSQIVNDFQKGDIAEGYSVSREKKESFPLTVTSAQKNPTAFYLCASSWGRGAKNIQYFGAGTRLSVL.

V is TRBV5-1 and J is TRBJ2-3; D remains unclear. The CDR3 spans 14 residues. Germline CDR1 is SGHRS and CDR2 is YFSETQ. Trimming left V 4 bases short and J 7 bases short, with 16 bases between. This CDR3 is CASSPDQSYHTQYF. CDR3 DNA sequence: TGCGCCAGCAGCCCGGACCAGTCCTATCATACGCAGTATTTT.

The chain uses TRBV3-1 (or the pseudogene TRBV3-2) and TRBJ2-3, with D perhaps matching TRBD1 (6 bases). The V gene lost 6 bases and the J gene lost 0 bases, with 19 bases spanning the gap. The CDR3 sequence is 17 residues long. The germline CDR1 and CDR2 sequences are LGHDT and YNNKEL (reference sequence). CDR3 loop: CASSFITGQTSTDTQYF. The CDR3 DNA sequence: TGTGCCAGCAGTTTCATTACAGGGCAGACTAGCACAGATACGCAGTATTTT.

This chain links TRBV30 with TRBJ2-3; a possible D gene is TRBD2 (5 bases). In germline, CDR1 is GTSNPN, CDR2 SVGIG (reference sequence). The CDR3 sequence is 14 residues long. The ends were cut back, 2 bases at V and 2 bases at J, with 11 bases in the middle. CDR3 bases: TGTGCCTGGAGTAGCCTAGCTTCCACAGATACGCAGTATTTT. Its translation: CAWSSLASTDTQYF.

The rearrangement links TRBV4-1 to TRBJ2-3; D is perhaps TRBD2 (7 bases). Germline V CDR1 and CDR2: MGHRA, YSYEKL. This CDR3 has 15 residues. Trimming left V 1 base short and J 6 bases short, with 14 bases between. The chain's CDR3 is CASSQASGGPDTQYF. The CDR3 region has the DNA TGCGCCAGCAGCCAAGCCTCGGGGGGCCCCGATACGCAGTATTTT.

The chain uses TRBV18 and TRBJ2-1; 11 bases map to TRBD2. J gave up 10 bases and V 3 bases, and 5 bases lay outside the gene matches. The CDR3 covers 14 residues. The germline gives CDR1 KGHSH, CDR2 LQKENI. CDR3 loop: CASSPTSGSDEQFF. Written as DNA, the CDR3 is TGTGCCAGCTCACCCACTAGCGGGAGTGACGAGCAGTTCTTC. The whole variable domain, remainder taken from reference TRBV18 and TRBJ2-1, is NAGVMQNPRHLVRRRGQEARLRCSPMKGHSHVYWYRQLPEEGLKFMVYLQKENIIDESGMPKERFSAEFPKEGPSILRIQQVVRGDSAAYFCASSPTSGSDEQFFGPGTRLTVL.

The rearrangement uses TRBV12-3 or TRBV12-4 and TRBJ2-1; 9 bases are shared with TRBD2. Losses at the gene ends were 5 bases for V and 8 bases for J; bases not matched to a gene: 4. This CDR3 contains 13 residues. This CDR3 is CASSTGLADEQFF. CDR3 DNA sequence: TGTGCCAGCAGTACGGGACTAGCTGATGAGCAGTTCTTC.

CDR3 loop: CASSFPAGRGQPQHF. In DNA, the CDR3 is TGTGCCAGCAGTTTTCCCGCCGGCAGGGGTCAGCCCCAGCATTTT. This rearrangement joins TRBV28 to TRBJ1-5; weak D call: TRBD1 (6 bases). Trimming stripped 3 bases from V and 6 bases from J, with 15 bases between. From germline, CDR1 is MDHEN and CDR2 SYDVKM. This CDR3 is 15 amino acids long.

This clone was seen a few times. The chain is built from TRBV6-1 and TRBJ2-2; 7 bases align to TRBD1. The CDR3 consists of 16 residues. J was trimmed by 5 bases and V by 3 bases; bases with no gene match: 9. Germline V gene sequence: CDR1 MNHNS, CDR2 SASEGT. The CDR3 sequence is CASSDPGGGRTGELFF. The CDR3 coding sequence is TGTGCCAGCAGTGACCCAGGGGGTGGAAGGACCGGGGAGCTGTTTTTT.

The chain links TRBV28 to TRBJ1-5, with D perhaps TRBD1 (5 bases). The CDR3 is 18 amino acids. Germline V lookup: CDR1 MDHEN, CDR2 SYDVKM. The V end was cut by 3 bases, the J end by 3 bases, with 21 bases between. CDR3 sequence reads: CASSFLIGQTASNQPQHF. In DNA form, the CDR3 reads TGTGCCAGCAGTTTTCTTATCGGGCAGACAGCCTCCAATCAGCCCCAGCATTTT.

V gene TRBV28 combines with J gene TRBJ2-2; the D is unclear. Per germline, CDR1 MDHEN and CDR2 SYDVKM. Trimming cost V 7 bases and J 4 bases, with 7 bases left between them. The CDR3 runs 12 residues. As DNA, the CDR3 is TGTGCCAGCACGGTAGGCACCGGGGAGCTGTTTTTT. Its translation: CASTVGTGELFF.

The chain's CDR3 is CASSYRRQGSSYEQYV. CDR3 sequence (DNA): TGTGCCAGCAGTTACCGGCGGCAGGGAAGCTCCTACGAGCAGTACGTC. The V call is TRBV6-2 or TRBV6-3, the J call TRBJ2-7; possibly TRBD1 for D (5 bases). The CDR3 length is 16 residues. V was trimmed by 2 bases and J by 0 bases, leaving 14 bases between them. Germline assignment: CDR1 MNHEY and CDR2 SVGEGT.

The chain recombines TRBV6-5 with TRBJ1-3; D not resolved. Germline V CDR1 and CDR2: MNHEY, SVGAGI. The V end lost 5 bases, the J end lost 1 base, and 12 bases lay between the germline ends. This CDR3 has 15 residues. The CDR3 here is CASSTNPGSGNTIYF. The CDR3 DNA follows: TGTGCCAGCAGTACGAACCCAGGATCTGGAAACACCATATATTTT.

V and J are TRBV4-3 and TRBJ1-2; D remains unclear. V lost 3 bases and J 4 bases, leaving 12 bases between the germline ends. Germline assignment: CDR1 LGHNA and CDR2 YSLEER. The CDR3 is 14 residues long. This chain's CDR3 is CASSQNHRVYGYTF. CDR3 nucleotides: TGCGCCAGCAGCCAGAATCATCGGGTCTATGGCTACACCTTC.

The chain couples TRBV28 to TRBJ2-5; either TRBD1 or TRBD2 may supply D (6 bases each). In germline, CDR1 is MDHEN, CDR2 SYDVKM. With 6 bases removed from V and 1 base from J, the gap between germline ends came to 18 bases. The length of the CDR3 is 16 residues. In DNA, the CDR3 is TGTGCCAGCAGAAGTGAGAGGGGGGTTTCCCAAGAGACCCAGTACTTC. It specifies CASRSERGVSQETQYF.

The chain joins TRBV12-3 or TRBV12-4 to TRBJ1-1; weak D call: TRBD1 (6 bases). The CDR3 has 13 amino acids. V dropped 6 bases and J dropped 1 base, with 9 bases sitting between them. The CDR3 spells CASRMTGNTEAFF. The CDR3 region has the DNA TGTGCCAGCAGAATGACAGGGAACACTGAAGCTTTCTTT.

V usage is TRBV2 and J usage is TRBJ2-2; 10 bases match TRBD1. The CDR3 is 14 residues long. With 6 bases clipped from V and 4 bases from J, the junction kept 2 bases outside the gene matches. The germline gives CDR1 SNHLY, CDR2 FYNNEI. CDR3: CASRGQGFTGELFF. The CDR3 DNA is TGTGCCAGCAGGGGACAGGGGTTCACCGGGGAGCTGTTTTTT.

The J gene is TRBJ1-3, the V gene TRBV27; 9 bases fit TRBD1. J lost 2 bases, V lost 1 base, and 12 bases had no gene match. Germline V gives CDR1 MNHEY, CDR2 SMNVEV (reference sequence). The CDR3 is made up of 19 amino acids. In DNA, the CDR3 is TGTGCCAGCAGTTTATACCCCCCCCCGGGACAGGGAACTGGAAACACCATATATTTT. It yields the protein CASSLYPPPGQGTGNTIYF.

The CDR3 reads CASSFNGIGGSTKNIQYF. CDR3 nucleotides: TGTGCCAGCAGCTTTAATGGTATTGGAGGCTCAACCAAAAACATTCAGTACTTC. The V and J genes are TRBV5-5 and TRBJ2-4, with a possible D match to TRBD2 (5 bases). V was cut by 2 bases and J by 2 bases, with 20 bases left in between. This CDR3 contains 18 residues. Germline V lookup: CDR1 SGHKS, CDR2 YYEKEE (reference sequence). Combining the CDR3 with reference TRBV5-5 and TRBJ2-4 gives the whole variable domain DAGVTQSPTHLIKTRGQQVTLRCSPISGHKSVSWYQQVLGQGPQFIFQYYEKEERGRGNFPDRFSARQFPNYSSELNVNALLLGDSALYLCASSFNGIGGSTKNIQYFGAGTRLSVL.

The chain has TRBV5-1 and TRBJ1-3; a weak D match, TRBD1 (5 bases). This CDR3 region has 15 residues. The germline CDR1 and CDR2 sequences are SGHRS and YFSETQ. V dropped 4 bases and J dropped 6 bases, with 17 bases sitting between them. The CDR3 reads CASSPAGTIENTIYF. The DNA for the CDR3 is TGCGCCAGCAGCCCCGCGGGGACGATAGAAAACACCATATATTTT.